This entry concerns a single T cell receptor beta chain. This sample was included in a study of blood T cell repertoires in COVID-19. Study-wide background: Sites in the United States, Italy and Spain provided acute and convalescent COVID-19 samples. From T cells, B-cell-depleted T cells, or PBMCs came the material, which was cDNA or gDNA.

As processed by the authors: Estimation of nucleated cell counts was performed using reference gene primer amplification. TCRdb's copy holds only in-frame clones and misses some; the assay was immunoSEQ multiplex PCR. That table is the source of V, J and clone size, and D and trimming were worked out from the DNA. This sample yields 270,000 or so clones, of which roughly 90% are seen a single time; around 1.9% belongs to the top ten. Source material: peripheral blood. The receptor was derived from an older woman with COVID-19, enrolled during active disease.

CDR3 in amino acids: CASSILAGNEQFF. The CDR3 DNA reads as TGTGCCAGTAGTATACTAGCGGGAAATGAGCAGTTCTTC. V is TRBV19 and J is TRBJ2-1; TRBD2 agrees at 9 bases. Trimming at V came to 2 bases and at J to 7 bases, leaving 0 bases not matched to a gene. The CDR3 is 13 residues long. CDR1 is LNHDA and CDR2 is SQIVND in the germline V gene (reference sequence).